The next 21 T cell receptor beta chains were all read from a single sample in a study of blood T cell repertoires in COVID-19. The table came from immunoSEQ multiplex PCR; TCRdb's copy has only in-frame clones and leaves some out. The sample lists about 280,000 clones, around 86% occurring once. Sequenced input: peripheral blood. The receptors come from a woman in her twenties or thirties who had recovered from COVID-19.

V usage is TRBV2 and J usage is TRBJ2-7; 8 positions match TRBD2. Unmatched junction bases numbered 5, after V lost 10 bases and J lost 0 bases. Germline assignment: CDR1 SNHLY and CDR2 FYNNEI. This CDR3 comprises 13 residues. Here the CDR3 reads CAIHGLASYEQYF. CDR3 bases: TGTGCCATCCACGGACTAGCCTCCTACGAGCAGTACTTC.

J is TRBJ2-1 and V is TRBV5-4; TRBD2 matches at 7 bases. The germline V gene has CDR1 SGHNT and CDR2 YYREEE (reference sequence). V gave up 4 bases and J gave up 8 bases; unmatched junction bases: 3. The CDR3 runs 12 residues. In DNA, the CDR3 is TGTGCCAGCAGCGGACGGGGGGATGAGCAGTTCTTC. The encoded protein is CASSGRGDEQFF.

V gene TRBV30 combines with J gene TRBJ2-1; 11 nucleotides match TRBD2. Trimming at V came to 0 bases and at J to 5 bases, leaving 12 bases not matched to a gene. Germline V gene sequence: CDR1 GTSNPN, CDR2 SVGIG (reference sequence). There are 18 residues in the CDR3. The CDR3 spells CAWSVARTTSGEDNEQFF. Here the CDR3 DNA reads TGTGCCTGGAGTGTAGCGAGAACGACTAGCGGGGAAGACAATGAGCAGTTCTTC.

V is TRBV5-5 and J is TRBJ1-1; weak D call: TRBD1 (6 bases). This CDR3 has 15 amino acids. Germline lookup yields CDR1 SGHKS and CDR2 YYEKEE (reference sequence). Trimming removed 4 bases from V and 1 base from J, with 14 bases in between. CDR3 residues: CASSPRGAKNTEAFF. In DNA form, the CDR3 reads TGTGCCAGCAGCCCCCGGGGGGCTAAGAACACTGAAGCTTTCTTT.

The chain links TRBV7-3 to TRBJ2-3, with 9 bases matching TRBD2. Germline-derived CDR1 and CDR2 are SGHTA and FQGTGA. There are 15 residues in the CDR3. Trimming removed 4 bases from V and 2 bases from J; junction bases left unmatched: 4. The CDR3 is CASSSRLADTDTQYF. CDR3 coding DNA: TGTGCCAGCAGCTCTAGACTAGCGGACACAGATACGCAGTATTTT.

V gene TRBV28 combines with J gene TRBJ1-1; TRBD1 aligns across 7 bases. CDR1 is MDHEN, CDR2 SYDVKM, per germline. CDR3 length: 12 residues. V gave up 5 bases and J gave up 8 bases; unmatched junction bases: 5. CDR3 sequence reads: CASSLGQEEAFF. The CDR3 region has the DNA TGTGCCAGCAGTCTCGGACAGGAGGAAGCTTTCTTT. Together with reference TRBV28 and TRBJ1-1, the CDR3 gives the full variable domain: DVKVTQSSRYLVKRTGEKVFLECVQDMDHENMFWYRQDPGLGLRLIYFSYDVKMKEKGDIPEGYSVSREKKERFSLILESASTNQTSMYLCASSLGQEEAFFGQGTRLTVV.

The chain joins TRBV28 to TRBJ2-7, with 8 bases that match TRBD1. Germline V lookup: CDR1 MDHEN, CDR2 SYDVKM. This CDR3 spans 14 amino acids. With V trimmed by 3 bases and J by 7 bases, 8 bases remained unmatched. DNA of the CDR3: TGTGCCAGCAGTTTGACGACAGGGGCAAAGGAGCAGTACTTC. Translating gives CASSLTTGAKEQYF.

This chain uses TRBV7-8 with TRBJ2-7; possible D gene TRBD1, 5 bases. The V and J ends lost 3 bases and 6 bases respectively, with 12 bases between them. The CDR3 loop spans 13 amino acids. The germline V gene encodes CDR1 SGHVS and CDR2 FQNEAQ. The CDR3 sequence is CASSFGRVGEQYF. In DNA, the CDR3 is TGTGCCAGCAGCTTTGGCAGGGTTGGCGAGCAGTACTTC.

The CDR3 DNA sequence: TGTGCCAGCAACGAGGACAGGGGCTACGAGCAGTACTTC. This gives the protein CASNEDRGYEQYF. The rearrangement uses TRBV6-5 and TRBJ2-7; TRBD1 matches 9 bases. Trimming took 7 bases from V and 3 from J; bases not matched to a gene: 4. The CDR3 loop spans 13 amino acids. CDR1 is MNHEY and CDR2 is SVGAGI in the germline V gene.

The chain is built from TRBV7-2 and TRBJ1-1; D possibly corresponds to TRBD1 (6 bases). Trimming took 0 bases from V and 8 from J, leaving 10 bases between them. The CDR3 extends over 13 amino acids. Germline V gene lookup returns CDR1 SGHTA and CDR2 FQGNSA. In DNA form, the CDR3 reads TGTGCCAGCAGCTTAGCGCAGGGGCTGGAAGCTTTCTTT. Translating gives CASSLAQGLEAFF.

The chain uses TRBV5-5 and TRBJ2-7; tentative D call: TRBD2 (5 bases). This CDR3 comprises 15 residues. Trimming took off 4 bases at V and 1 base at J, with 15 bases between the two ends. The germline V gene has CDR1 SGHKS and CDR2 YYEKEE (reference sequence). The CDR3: CASSPIGGSSYEQYF. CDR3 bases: TGTGCCAGCAGCCCTATAGGCGGGTCGTCCTACGAGCAGTACTTC. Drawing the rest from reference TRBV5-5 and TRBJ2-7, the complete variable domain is DAGVTQSPTHLIKTRGQQVTLRCSPISGHKSVSWYQQVLGQGPQFIFQYYEKEERGRGNFPDRFSARQFPNYSSELNVNALLLGDSALYLCASSPIGGSSYEQYFGPGTRLTVT.

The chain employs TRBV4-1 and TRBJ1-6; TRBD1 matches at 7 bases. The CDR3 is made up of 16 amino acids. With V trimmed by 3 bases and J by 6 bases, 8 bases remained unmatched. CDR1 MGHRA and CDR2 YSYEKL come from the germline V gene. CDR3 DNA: TGCGCCAGCAGCCAGTTACAGGGGATTCTTAATTCACCCCTCCACTTT. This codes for CASSQLQGILNSPLHF.

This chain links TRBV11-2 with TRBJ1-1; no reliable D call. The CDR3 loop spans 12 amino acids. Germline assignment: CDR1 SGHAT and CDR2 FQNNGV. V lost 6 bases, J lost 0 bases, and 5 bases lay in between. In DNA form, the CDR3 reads TGTGCCAGCAGACTTATGAACACTGAAGCTTTCTTT. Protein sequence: CASRLMNTEAFF. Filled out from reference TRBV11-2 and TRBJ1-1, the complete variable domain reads EAGVAQSPRYKIIEKRQSVAFWCNPISGHATLYWYQQILGQGPKLLIQFQNNGVVDDSQLPKDRFSAERLKGVDSTLKIQPAKLEDSAVYLCASRLMNTEAFFGQGTRLTVV.

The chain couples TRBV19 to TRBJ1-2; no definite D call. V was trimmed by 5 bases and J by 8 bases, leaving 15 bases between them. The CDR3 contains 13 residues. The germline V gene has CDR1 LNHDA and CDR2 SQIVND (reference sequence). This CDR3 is CASSGSSTEGYTF. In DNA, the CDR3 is TGTGCCAGTAGTGGTTCCTCCACCGAGGGCTACACCTTC.

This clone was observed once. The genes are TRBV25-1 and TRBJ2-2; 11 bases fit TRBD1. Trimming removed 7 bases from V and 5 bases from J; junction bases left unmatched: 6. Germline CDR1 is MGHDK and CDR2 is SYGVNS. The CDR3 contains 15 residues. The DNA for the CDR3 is TGTGCCAGCACCGCCCGGGACAGGGGGACCGGGGAGCTGTTTTTT. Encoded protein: CASTARDRGTGELFF.

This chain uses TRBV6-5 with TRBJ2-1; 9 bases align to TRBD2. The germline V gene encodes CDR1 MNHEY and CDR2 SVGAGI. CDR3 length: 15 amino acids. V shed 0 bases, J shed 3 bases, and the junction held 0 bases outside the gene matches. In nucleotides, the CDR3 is TGTGCCAGCAGTTACTCGACTAGCGGCTACAATGAGCAGTTCTTC. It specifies CASSYSTSGYNEQFF.

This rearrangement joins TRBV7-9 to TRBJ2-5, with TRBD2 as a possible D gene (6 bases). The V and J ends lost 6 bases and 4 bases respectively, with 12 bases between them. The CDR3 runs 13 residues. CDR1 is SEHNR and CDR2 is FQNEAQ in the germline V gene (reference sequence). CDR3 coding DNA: TGTGCCAGCAGGCCCCTGCGGGGAGAGACCCAGTACTTC. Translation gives CASRPLRGETQYF.

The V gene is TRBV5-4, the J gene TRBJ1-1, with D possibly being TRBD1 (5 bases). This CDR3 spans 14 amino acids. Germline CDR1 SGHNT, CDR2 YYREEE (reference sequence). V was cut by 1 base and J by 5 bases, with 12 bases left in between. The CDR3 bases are TGTGCCAGCAGCTTGTCCGGGGGGATGACTGAAGCTTTCTTT. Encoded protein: CASSLSGGMTEAFF.

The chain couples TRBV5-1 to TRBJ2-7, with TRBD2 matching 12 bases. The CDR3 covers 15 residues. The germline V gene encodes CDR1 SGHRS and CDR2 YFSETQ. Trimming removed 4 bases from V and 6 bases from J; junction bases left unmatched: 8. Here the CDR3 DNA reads TGCGCCAGCAGCCCGGAGACTAGCGGGAGAATCGAGCAGTACTTC. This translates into CASSPETSGRIEQYF.

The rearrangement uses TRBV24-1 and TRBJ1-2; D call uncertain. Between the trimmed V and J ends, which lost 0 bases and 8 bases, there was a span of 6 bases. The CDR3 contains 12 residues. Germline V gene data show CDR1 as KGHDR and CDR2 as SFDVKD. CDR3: CATSDLRGGYTF. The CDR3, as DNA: TGTGCCACCAGTGATTTGCGTGGCGGCTACACCTTC.

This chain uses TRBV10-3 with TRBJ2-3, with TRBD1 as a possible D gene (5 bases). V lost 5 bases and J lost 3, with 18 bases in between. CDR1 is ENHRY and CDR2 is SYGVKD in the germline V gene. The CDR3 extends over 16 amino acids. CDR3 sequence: CAISSLLGVLTDTQYF. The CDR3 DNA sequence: TGTGCCATCAGTTCCCTCTTAGGGGTTTTAACAGATACGCAGTATTTT.